Below are 17 T cell receptor beta chains sequenced from a single sample in a study of blood T cell repertoires in COVID-19 (dated by TCRdb to the early 2020s). The library was made by the immunoSEQ multiplex PCR assay. TCRdb retrieved this table from immuneACCESS and kept in-frame rearrangements only. Not all clones are present; in checked studies, unresolved V genes account for under half, and no reason is known for the remainder. This sample comprises roughly 350,000 clones, approximately 91% of them detected only once. Together, the top ten hold around 6.6% of the sample. The sample taken for sequencing was peripheral blood. The receptors derive from a woman aged 70-85 years with COVID-19, enrolled during active disease.

The chain uses TRBV2 and TRBJ2-7, with D uncertain. Germline-derived CDR1 and CDR2 are SNHLY and FYNNEI. Trimming took off 6 bases at V and 5 bases at J, with 8 bases between the two ends. This CDR3 comprises 11 residues. This chain's CDR3 is CASSGSHEQYF. CDR3 sequence (DNA): TGTGCCAGCAGCGGGTCACACGAGCAGTACTTC.

This clone was seen a few times. The CDR3 region has the DNA TGTGCCAGCAGCTTAGCCGGGACTGCCCTTCTCTACGAGCAGTACTTC. Its translation is CASSLAGTALLYEQYF. The rearrangement uses TRBV7-8 and TRBJ2-7; D is perhaps TRBD2 (6 bases). This CDR3 is built from 16 residues. Germline lookup yields CDR1 SGHVS and CDR2 FQNEAQ. Between the trimmed V and J ends, which lost 0 bases and 3 bases, there was a span of 15 bases.

This rearrangement joins TRBV19 to TRBJ1-2, with 11 nucleotides matching TRBD1. The CDR3 length is 14 residues. Per germline, CDR1 LNHDA and CDR2 SQIVND (reference sequence). Trimming removed 5 bases from V and 8 bases from J; junction bases left unmatched: 7. The CDR3 bases are TGTGCCAGTAGTCTCGGACAGGGGGCAGGAGGCTACACCTTC. Its translation is CASSLGQGAGGYTF.

The chain uses TRBV3-1 (or the pseudogene TRBV3-2) and TRBJ2-4; the D gene is possibly TRBD1 (6 bases). The V gene lost 1 base and the J gene lost 5 bases, with 12 bases spanning the gap. This CDR3 has 15 amino acids. Germline CDR1 and CDR2: LGHDT and YNNKEL (reference sequence). CDR3 sequence (DNA): TGTGCCAGCAGCCAAGGGGCCGGGACACAAAACATTCAGTACTTC. Protein product: CASSQGAGTQNIQYF.

This clone has only one observation. The chain has TRBV28 and TRBJ2-6; 7 bases are shared with TRBD1. After removal of 3 bases from V and 1 base from J, the junction contained 6 bases not matched to a gene. The CDR3 is 17 residues long. In germline, CDR1 is MDHEN, CDR2 SYDVKM. The DNA of the CDR3 is TGTGCCAGCAGTTTCCCCAGGGGGTTATCTGGGGCCAACGTCCTGACTTTC. This gives the protein CASSFPRGLSGANVLTF. Using reference TRBV28 and TRBJ2-6 for the parts outside the CDR3, the full variable domain is DVKVTQSSRYLVKRTGEKVFLECVQDMDHENMFWYRQDPGLGLRLIYFSYDVKMKEKGDIPEGYSVSREKKERFSLILESASTNQTSMYLCASSFPRGLSGANVLTFGAGSRLTVL.

V usage is TRBV30 and J usage is TRBJ2-3; D not certain. Germline V gives CDR1 GTSNPN, CDR2 SVGIG (reference sequence). This CDR3 has 14 amino acids. V gave up 1 base and J gave up 4 bases, with 12 bases separating them. CDR3 sequence (DNA): TGTGCCTGGAGTGGATTGGTAGCAGCAGATACGCAGTATTTT. Its protein is CAWSGLVAADTQYF.

The chain joins TRBV4-1 to TRBJ1-1; perhaps TRBD1 as D (6 bases). The CDR3 loop spans 17 amino acids. Germline values: CDR1 MGHRA, CDR2 YSYEKL. Trimming shortened V by 1 base and J by 1 base, and 16 bases separated the two germline ends. In DNA form, the CDR3 reads TGCGCCAGCAGCCAAGTTGCGGGGGGCAGGTGGAACACTGAAGCTTTCTTT. Translating gives CASSQVAGGRWNTEAFF.

Of note for this clone: In the same sample, other DNA sequences code for this CDR3. The chain employs TRBV5-1 and TRBJ1-6; D might be TRBD1 (6 bases). CDR1 SGHRS and CDR2 YFSETQ come from the germline V gene. The V gene lost 0 bases and the J gene lost 7 bases, with 11 bases spanning the gap. This CDR3 comprises 15 residues. CDR3 DNA sequence: TGCGCCAGCAGCTTGGACAGGGTAGGAAATTCACCCCTCCACTTT. Protein product: CASSLDRVGNSPLHF.

V is TRBV19 and J is TRBJ1-5; D ambiguous. Germline V CDR1 and CDR2: LNHDA, SQIVND (reference sequence). The CDR3 runs to 14 residues. V was pared by 9 bases and J by 3 bases, with 15 bases between. CDR3 sequence reads: CARKIAGHNQPQHF. The CDR3, as DNA: TGTGCCAGAAAGATTGCGGGTCACAATCAGCCCCAGCATTTT.

The chain has TRBV6-1 and TRBJ1-1; tentative D call: TRBD1 (5 bases). CDR3 size: 11 residues. The V gene's germline CDR1 is MNHNS and CDR2 SASEGT. Trimming removed 5 bases at V and 6 bases at J, with 7 bases between. The CDR3 DNA reads TGTGCCAGCAGTAAGACAGCTGAAGCTTTCTTT. Translation: CASSKTAEAFF.

The rearrangement uses TRBV2 and TRBJ2-1; maybe TRBD2 (7 bases). CDR1 SNHLY and CDR2 FYNNEI come from the germline V gene. Trimming left V 3 bases short and J 2 bases short, with 11 bases between. The CDR3 loop spans 15 amino acids. This CDR3 reads CASSDWGGPYNEQFF. The CDR3 nucleotides read TGTGCCAGCAGTGATTGGGGGGGGCCCTACAATGAGCAGTTCTTC.

The chain couples TRBV12-5 to TRBJ1-1, with D possibly TRBD1 on 5 matching bases. The CDR3 runs 19 residues. With 0 bases removed from V and 2 bases from J, the gap between germline ends came to 22 bases. Looked up from germline, CDR1 is LGHNT and CDR2 is FRNRAP. The CDR3 DNA reads as TGTGCTAGTGGTTTGGTAAGGGAGGGGCTCTGGATCGACAACACTGAAGCTTTCTTT. Amino acid sequence: CASGLVREGLWIDNTEAFF.

The chain uses TRBV19 and TRBJ2-2; 8 bases fit TRBD1. Germline V gene data show CDR1 as LNHDA and CDR2 as SQIVND (reference sequence). This CDR3 is 14 amino acids long. The trim removed 6 bases at V and 0 bases at J, leaving 0 bases unmatched. This CDR3 reads CASRTGANTGELFF. CDR3 sequence (DNA): TGTGCCAGTAGGACAGGGGCGAACACCGGGGAGCTGTTTTTT. Full variable domain (remainder filled in from reference TRBV19 and TRBJ2-2): DGGITQSPKYLFRKEGQNVTLSCEQNLNHDAMYWYRQDPGQGLRLIYYSQIVNDFQKGDIAEGYSVSREKKESFPLTVTSAQKNPTAFYLCASRTGANTGELFFGEGSRLTVL.

The V call is TRBV5-6, the J call TRBJ2-7; weak D call: TRBD1 (6 bases). Germline V gives CDR1 SGHDT, CDR2 YYEEEE. This CDR3 has 13 amino acids. V lost 4 bases and J lost 0, with 8 bases in between. CDR3 protein: CASSQGSSYEQYF. In nucleotides, the CDR3 is TGTGCCAGCAGCCAGGGGTCCTCCTACGAGCAGTACTTC.

The genes are TRBV5-1 and TRBJ2-7; 13 bases align to TRBD2. Germline CDR1 is SGHRS and CDR2 is YFSETQ. The V and J ends lost 4 bases and 6 bases, in that order; junction bases with no gene match: 7. The CDR3 is made up of 15 amino acids. The chain's CDR3 is CASSLTGTSGVEQYF. The CDR3 DNA sequence: TGCGCCAGCAGCCTTACCGGGACTAGCGGGGTCGAGCAGTACTTC.

V is TRBV4-1 and J is TRBJ1-1; 9 nucleotides match TRBD1. The germline V gene encodes CDR1 MGHRA and CDR2 YSYEKL. The CDR3 has 16 amino acids. The trim removed 3 bases at V and 4 bases at J, leaving 9 bases unmatched. In nucleotides, the CDR3 is TGCGCCAGCAGCCACCCTAAGGGACAGGGCGGCACTGAAGCTTTCTTT. This encodes CASSHPKGQGGTEAFF.

In its sample, this clone was seen once. The chain recombines TRBV4-2 with TRBJ2-1; the match to TRBD1 covers 7 bases. Trimming took 0 bases from V and 9 from J; bases not matched to a gene: 8. The CDR3 spans 15 residues. CDR1 is LGHNA and CDR2 is YNFKEQ in the germline V gene. The CDR3, as DNA: TGTGCCAGCAGCCAAGAACAGGGGATAACAAGTGAGCAGTTCTTC. This codes for CASSQEQGITSEQFF.